The rows below give T cell receptor beta chains drawn from one sample of a study of neurological immune-mediated disorders. From the 5' RACE reads, TCRdb called clonotypes with MiXCR, one entry per CDR3 protein. The sample includes tens of thousands of distinct CDR3 sequences, more than 10% seen only once; the top ten take 2.3%. The source material was PBMCs. The receptors shown here come from a woman between 40 and 55 years old in good health. CDR3s include the opening cysteine and the closing phenylalanine or tryptophan. A D gene is named only where the DNA matches it firmly. Rows give clone size only sometimes, using once, few, many, or a class for an expanded clone.

d_gene: TRBD2; v_gene: TRBV7-3; abundance: many; j_gene: TRBJ2-3; CDR3aa: CASSLTSGNTDTQYF; CDR3nt: TGTGCCAGCAGCTTGACTAGCGGGAACACAGATACGCAGTATTTT
d_gene: -; v_gene: TRBV6-2/TRBV6-3; abundance: many; j_gene: TRBJ2-7; CDR3aa: CASSYVDEQYF; CDR3nt: TGTGCCAGCAGTTACGTAGACGAGCAGTACTTC
d_gene: TRBD1; v_gene: TRBV10-3; abundance: many; j_gene: TRBJ2-1; CDR3aa: CAISEGDRVFEQFF; CDR3nt: TGTGCCATCAGTGAGGGGGACAGGGTGTTTGAGCAGTTCTTC
d_gene: TRBD2; v_gene: TRBV5-1; abundance: many; j_gene: TRBJ2-7; CDR3aa: CASSLGTRIHEQYF; CDR3nt: TGCGCCAGCAGCTTGGGGACTAGGATTCACGAGCAGTACTTC
d_gene: -; v_gene: TRBV3-1; abundance: many; j_gene: TRBJ2-3; CDR3aa: CASSQGGTDTQYF; CDR3nt: TGTGCCAGCAGCCAAGGGGGGACAGATACGCAGTATTTT
d_gene: TRBD1; v_gene: TRBV5-1; abundance: many; j_gene: TRBJ2-7; CDR3aa: CASSLDRGWAYEQYF; CDR3nt: TGCGCCAGCAGCTTAGACAGGGGATGGGCCTACGAGCAGTACTTC
d_gene: -; v_gene: TRBV27; abundance: many; j_gene: TRBJ2-3; CDR3aa: CASSLEMGRNTDTQYF; CDR3nt: TGTGCCAGCAGTTTAGAGATGGGCAGAAACACAGATACGCAGTATTTT
d_gene: -; v_gene: TRBV4-2; abundance: -; j_gene: TRBJ2-2; CDR3aa: CASSQDQQANTGELFF; CDR3nt: TGTGCCAGCAGCCAAGATCAGCAGGCGAACACCGGGGAGCTGTTTTTT
d_gene: -; v_gene: TRBV5-1; abundance: many; j_gene: TRBJ2-5; CDR3aa: CASSHQGREETQYF; CDR3nt: TGCGCCAGCAGCCACCAGGGGAGGGAAGAGACCCAGTACTTC
d_gene: TRBD1; v_gene: TRBV7-2; abundance: medium-sized; j_gene: TRBJ1-2; CDR3aa: CASSLVHRGYGYTF; CDR3nt: TGTGCCAGCAGCTTAGTGCACAGGGGTTATGGCTACACCTTC